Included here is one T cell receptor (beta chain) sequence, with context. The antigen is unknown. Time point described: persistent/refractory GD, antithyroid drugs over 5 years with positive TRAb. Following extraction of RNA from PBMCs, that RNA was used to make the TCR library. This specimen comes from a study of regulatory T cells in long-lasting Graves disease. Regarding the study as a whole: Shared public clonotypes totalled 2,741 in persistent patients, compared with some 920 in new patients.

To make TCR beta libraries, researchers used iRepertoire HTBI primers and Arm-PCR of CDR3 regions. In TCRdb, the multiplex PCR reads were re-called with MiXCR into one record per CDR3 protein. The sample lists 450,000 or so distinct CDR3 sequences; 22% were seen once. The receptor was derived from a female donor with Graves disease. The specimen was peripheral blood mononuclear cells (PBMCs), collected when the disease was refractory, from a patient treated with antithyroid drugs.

The CDR3 nucleotides read TGTGCCAGCAGCTTAGATCCGTTTGGGGTACCCAATGAGCAGTTCTTC. Translation: CASSLDPFGVPNEQFF. V and J are TRBV11-2 and TRBJ2-1, with D unresolved. Trimming removed 0 bases from V and 6 bases from J, with 15 bases in between. CDR3 length: 16 amino acids. Germline CDR1 is SGHAT and CDR2 is FQNNGV.